This entry lists 6 T cell receptor beta chains sequenced from one sample in a study of tumor and adjacent non-tumor tissue in lung cancer. A modified ARM-PCR protocol with three rounds of nested PCR amplified TCRbeta. Via MiXCR, TCRdb re-called the multiplex PCR reads, giving one row per CDR3 protein. This table has 45,000 to 65,000 distinct CDR3 sequences, 74% appearing once. RNA was extracted from bulk tissue without any cell sorting. The normal lung tissue was taken more than 3 cm from the tumor edge. Sequencing was performed on distant non-tumor lung tissue. All receptors derive from a woman aged 55 to 70 with non-small cell lung cancer.

Worth noting for this clonotype: This may stem from a read error, because a much larger clone lies one nucleotide away. The chain recombines TRBV28 with TRBJ2-3, with D perhaps TRBD2 (6 bases). Trimming cost V 3 bases and J 2 bases, with 18 bases left between them. Germline lookup yields CDR1 MDHEN and CDR2 SYDVKM. The CDR3 has 17 amino acids. The CDR3 is CASSFVTRRGYTDTQYF. The CDR3 DNA is TGTGCCAGCAGTTTTGTAACTAGGCGGGGATACACAGATACGCAGTATTTT. The variable domain in full, with the rest retrieved from reference TRBV28 and TRBJ2-3, is DVKVTQSSRYLVKRTGEKVFLECVQDMDHENMFWYRQDPGLGLRLIYFSYDVKMKEKGDIPEGYSVSREKKERFSLILESASTNQTSMYLCASSFVTRRGYTDTQYFGPGTRLTVL.

This clonotype was observed a handful of times. One junction end does not reproduce the germline sequence, and a read error may be involved. The V call is TRBV6-2 or TRBV6-3, the J call TRBJ2-7; D gene unclear. Germline CDR1 MNHEY, CDR2 SVGEGT. This CDR3 has 10 amino acids. CDR3 coding DNA: TGTGCCAGCGGAACCTACAAGCAGAACTTC. Encoded protein: CASGTYKQNF.

This clonotype was recorded a few times. V usage is TRBV5-1 and J usage is TRBJ2-7; TRBD1 might be the D (6 bases). The CDR3 is made up of 14 amino acids. Germline CDR1 reads SGHRS; CDR2 reads YFSETQ. Deletions cut 0 bases from V and 6 bases from J, with 13 bases between. Here the CDR3 reads CASSLEDFRGEQYF. In nucleotides, the CDR3 is TGCGCCAGCAGCTTGGAGGACTTCAGGGGCGAGCAGTACTTC.

The CDR3: CASSGGTSGDNNEQFF. The CDR3 nucleotides read TGTGCCAGCAGCGGCGGGACTAGCGGGGACAACAATGAGCAGTTCTTC. The chain employs TRBV6-4 and TRBJ2-1; 13 bases align to TRBD2. This CDR3 is built from 16 residues. Germline CDR1 reads MRHNA; CDR2 reads SNTAGT. V lost 6 bases and J lost 5; bases outside the gene matches: 7.

In the case of this clonotype: Because it lacks the conserved phenylalanine or tryptophan at the end, this CDR3 is likely a read error. This chain connects TRBV29-1 to TRBJ2-1, with D possibly matching TRBD1 (5 bases). The CDR3 contains 16 residues. Trimming shortened V by 3 bases and J by 0 bases, and 15 bases separated the two germline ends. CDR1 and CDR2 from the germline V gene are SQVTM and ANQGSEA. CDR3 nucleotide sequence: TGCAGCGTTGAGAGTGTGACAGTTAGCTCCTACAATGAGCAGTTCTTA. Its translation: CSVESVTVSSYNEQFL.

Turning to this clonotype: Sequence at one end of the junction differs from germline and may be a read error. The chain couples TRBV28 to TRBJ2-5, with D perhaps matching TRBD2 (7 bases). This CDR3 comprises 16 residues. The germline gives CDR1 MDHEN, CDR2 SYDVKM. The CDR3 bases are TGTGCCAGCAGTTCGGGGGGCAGCCAAACTGAACGGGCCCACTACTTC. This sequence encodes CASSSGGSQTERAHYF.